This T cell receptor beta chain was sequenced in a study of response to subunit inactivated influenza vaccine. Study-level points and caveats: The authors proposed limited new T cell recruitment per seasonal influenza vaccination.

For this clonotype: Its antigen is unidentified.

From the RT-PCR reads, TCRdb called clonotypes with MiXCR, one entry per CDR3 protein. This sample yields hundreds of thousands of distinct CDR3 sequences, of which roughly 8.2% are seen a single time; 10% to 15% belongs to the top ten. This material consisted of PBMCs from blood, taken around 25 months after vaccination. The receptor's source is a man between 50 and 75 years old who received an inactivated influenza vaccine.

This chain's CDR3 is CSVVVLSYEQYF. In DNA form, the CDR3 reads TGCAGCGTTGTCGTCCTCTCCTACGAGCAGTACTTC. The chain recombines TRBV29-1 with TRBJ2-7; D uncertain. The V end lost 4 bases, the J end lost 0 bases, and 7 bases lay between the germline ends. Germline assignment: CDR1 SQVTM and CDR2 ANQGSEA. The CDR3 length is 12 residues.